One sample yielded the 24 T cell receptor beta chains listed below, sequenced in a study of OX40 agonist ivuxolimab in advanced cancers. Profiled with immunoSEQ multiplex PCR; TCRdb holds only in-frame clones, not every one. The table has approximately 100,000 clones, around 90% seen once; the top ten hold roughly 0.8%. Sequencing was performed on CD4+ or CD8+ T cells sorted from blood, taken in a trial of the OX40 agonist ivuxolimab. Every receptor here comes from an adult with an advanced solid tumor such as melanoma, head and neck, liver or kidney cancer.

The genes are TRBV7-9 and TRBJ2-1, with D tentatively TRBD1 (5 bases). Trimming cost V 2 bases and J 9 bases, with 14 bases left between them. CDR3 size: 14 residues. Germline V gene sequence: CDR1 SEHNR, CDR2 FQNEAQ (reference sequence). The CDR3: CASSLQGEDTEQFF. CDR3 in DNA: TGTGCCAGCAGCTTACAGGGTGAGGATACTGAGCAGTTCTTC. Filled out from reference TRBV7-9 and TRBJ2-1, the complete variable domain reads DTGVSQNPRHKITKRGQNVTFRCDPISEHNRLYWYRQTLGQGPEFLTYFQNEAQLEKSRLLSDRFSAERPKGSFSTLEIQRTEQGDSAMYLCASSLQGEDTEQFFGPGTRLTVL.

This clone appeared once. This rearrangement joins TRBV11-2 to TRBJ2-3, with 13 bases identical to TRBD2. The J segment lost 0 bases and the V segment lost 7 bases, leaving 4 bases of the junction unmatched. CDR3 length: 16 residues. Per germline, CDR1 SGHAT and CDR2 FQNNGV. The CDR3 here is CASKGLAGFSTDTQYF. CDR3 bases: TGTGCCAGCAAGGGACTAGCGGGATTTAGCACAGATACGCAGTATTTT.

The chain couples TRBV5-1 to TRBJ2-3; the D is unclear. The CDR3 extends over 14 amino acids. Per the germline V gene, CDR1 is SGHRS and CDR2 is YFSETQ. V lost 4 bases and J 0 bases, leaving 9 bases between the germline ends. The CDR3 DNA reads TGCGCCAGCAGCCTAGATACTAGCACAGATACGCAGTATTTT. It yields the protein CASSLDTSTDTQYF.

The chain joins TRBV18 to TRBJ1-4, with TRBD1 as a possible D gene (5 bases). The V gene lost 4 bases and the J gene lost 8 bases, with 11 bases spanning the gap. CDR1 KGHSH and CDR2 LQKENI come from the germline V gene. CDR3 length: 13 residues. DNA of the CDR3: TGTGCCAGCTCACAGGGACTAGAGGAAAAACTGTTTTTT. It codes for CASSQGLEEKLFF.

The rearrangement links TRBV18 to TRBJ1-1; D might be TRBD1 (6 bases). Germline CDR1 reads KGHSH; CDR2 reads LQKENI. The CDR3 consists of 19 residues. V lost 6 bases and J lost 3, with 29 bases in between. The CDR3 nucleotides read TGTGCCAGCTCCTTAAGCCTTCAGGGACGGAGGAGGGGGGACACTGAAGCTTTCTTT. Translating gives CASSLSLQGRRRGDTEAFF.

V is TRBV5-1 and J is TRBJ1-3; unclear D gene. Germline assignment: CDR1 SGHRS and CDR2 YFSETQ. This CDR3 is built from 13 residues. The V end lost 0 bases, the J end lost 4 bases, and 5 bases lay between the germline ends. CDR3 DNA: TGCGCCAGCAGCTTGGACGCCGGAAACACCATATATTTT. Translating it yields CASSLDAGNTIYF.

This rearrangement joins TRBV28 to TRBJ1-2; 9 bases fit TRBD1. The CDR3 runs to 15 residues. Germline V gives CDR1 MDHEN, CDR2 SYDVKM. The junction had 3 bases not matched to a gene; V was cut back by 2 bases and J by 2 bases. The CDR3 is CASSLEDRGNYGYTF. The CDR3, as DNA: TGTGCCAGCAGTTTAGAGGACAGGGGAAACTATGGCTACACCTTC.

This chain uses TRBV19 with TRBJ1-6; the match to TRBD1 covers 9 bases. The germline V gene encodes CDR1 LNHDA and CDR2 SQIVND (reference sequence). The CDR3 spans 14 residues. With V trimmed by 6 bases and J by 7 bases, 4 bases remained unmatched. DNA of the CDR3: TGTGCCAGTAGCCCGGGACAGGGCAATTCACCCCTCCACTTT. Its protein is CASSPGQGNSPLHF.

The chain is built from TRBV27 and TRBJ2-7; 8 bases map to TRBD1. The CDR3 runs to 15 residues. Germline V gives CDR1 MNHEY, CDR2 SMNVEV (reference sequence). J was trimmed by 2 bases and V by 7 bases; bases with no gene match: 10. CDR3 bases: TGTGCCAGCAATCCAACCGGGACAGGACCCTACGAGCAGTACTTC. Translation gives CASNPTGTGPYEQYF.

This clone has a single count. V gene TRBV7-2 combines with J gene TRBJ2-5; TRBD2 is a possible D gene (6 bases). This CDR3 contains 15 residues. The V end was cut by 7 bases, the J end by 0 bases, with 15 bases between. Germline loops: CDR1 SGHTA, CDR2 FQGNSA. The CDR3 nucleotides read TGTGCCAGCACCCTGGAGGGCCTGTACCAAGAGACCCAGTACTTC. Translated, it gives CASTLEGLYQETQYF.

This chain uses TRBV9 with TRBJ1-3; D gene ambiguous. In germline, CDR1 is SGDLS, CDR2 YYNGEE. The length of the CDR3 is 13 residues. Deletions cut 5 bases from V and 4 bases from J, with 10 bases between. CDR3 sequence: CASSYRSGNTIYF. CDR3 DNA sequence: TGTGCCAGCAGTTACAGATCCGGAAACACCATATATTTT.

V gene TRBV30 combines with J gene TRBJ2-2; 7 bases map to TRBD2. Trimming took 3 bases from V and 6 from J; bases not matched to a gene: 4. CDR3 length: 13 residues. Germline CDR1 and CDR2: GTSNPN and SVGIG (reference sequence). The CDR3 region has the DNA TGTGCCTGGAGGCCGGGAGGCTCCGGGGAGCTGTTTTTT. It specifies CAWRPGGSGELFF.

The genes are TRBV7-3 and TRBJ1-2; tentatively, D is TRBD1 (5 bases). V was pared by 4 bases and J by 0 bases, with 12 bases between. Germline lookup yields CDR1 SGHTA and CDR2 FQGTGA. The CDR3 is 15 residues long. The CDR3 DNA reads TGTGCCAGCAGCTCAGGAGGGGCCTCTAACTATGGCTACACCTTC. It specifies CASSSGGASNYGYTF.

The J gene is TRBJ2-7, the V gene TRBV4-3; no reliable D call. Germline CDR1 and CDR2: LGHNA and YSLEER. The CDR3 covers 19 residues. V was pared by 4 bases and J by 0 bases, with 25 bases between. In DNA form, the CDR3 reads TGCGCCAGCAGCCGCAGGACGACAAGGATTGGTTGTAGCTCCTACGAGCAGTACTTC. It specifies CASSRRTTRIGCSSYEQYF.

The chain couples TRBV29-1 to TRBJ1-1; D may be TRBD1 (5 bases). This CDR3 spans 12 amino acids. Germline CDR1 SQVTM, CDR2 ANQGSEA. Trimming removed 4 bases at V and 4 bases at J, with 10 bases between. The DNA of the CDR3 is TGCAGCGTTGTGGGAAGGGGCACTGAAGCTTTCTTT. It encodes CSVVGRGTEAFF.

Note on this clone: At one boundary the junction diverges from the germline segment, which might be a read error. The V and J genes are TRBV7-7 and TRBJ2-5; 7 positions match TRBD2. Germline-derived CDR1 and CDR2 are SSHAT and FNYEAQ (reference sequence). The CDR3 contains 17 residues. This CDR3 is CASSPGPGRDAEETQYF. CDR3 nucleotide sequence: TGTGCTAGCAGCCCAGGTCCAGGGAGGGATGCCGAAGAGACCCAGTACTTC.

The chain couples TRBV11-2 to TRBJ2-6; D uncertain. The germline V gene encodes CDR1 SGHAT and CDR2 FQNNGV. V was cut by 8 bases and J by 1 base, with 12 bases left in between. The CDR3 is 15 amino acids. CDR3 coding DNA: TGTGCCAGCTTGGGCATCAGGTCTGGGGCCAACGTCCTGACTTTC. Residues: CASLGIRSGANVLTF.

The chain carries TRBV19 and TRBJ1-2, with TRBD1 matching 9 bases. V lost 7 bases to trimming and J lost 8 bases; unmatched junction nucleotides: 14. Germline assignment: CDR1 LNHDA and CDR2 SQIVND (reference sequence). The CDR3 is 15 amino acids. The CDR3: CASKSGQGSSGGYTF. The DNA of the CDR3 is TGTGCCAGTAAATCGGGACAGGGCTCCTCAGGCGGCTACACCTTC.

The chain recombines TRBV6-5 with TRBJ2-7; D is perhaps TRBD2 (6 bases). There are 11 residues in the CDR3. Germline V CDR1 and CDR2: MNHEY, SVGAGI. Trimming left V 6 bases short and J 7 bases short, with 10 bases between. The CDR3 nucleotides read TGTGCCAGCAGGGTGGGGAGGGAGCAGTACTTC. This encodes CASRVGREQYF.

The gene calls are TRBV7-2 and TRBJ2-7; D not certain. V lost 4 bases, J lost 0 bases, and 7 bases lay in between. This CDR3 has 13 residues. Germline lookup yields CDR1 SGHTA and CDR2 FQGNSA. CDR3 coding DNA: TGTGCCAGCAGCTCCCCCAGCTCCTACGAGCAGTACTTC. It translates to CASSSPSSYEQYF. Full variable domain (missing parts from reference TRBV7-2 and TRBJ2-7): GAGVSQSPSNKVTEKGKDVELRCDPISGHTALYWYRQSLGQGLEFLIYFQGNSAPDKSGLPSDRFSAERTGGSVSTLTIQRTQQEDSAVYLCASSSPSSYEQYFGPGTRLTVT.

The CDR3 is CASSQEVVAIQETQYF. The CDR3 nucleotides are TGCGCCAGCAGCCAAGAGGTCGTGGCGATCCAAGAGACCCAGTACTTC. V and J are TRBV4-1 and TRBJ2-5; D gene unclear. The CDR3 spans 16 residues. V gave up 0 bases and J gave up 1 base, with 12 bases separating them. The germline V gene encodes CDR1 MGHRA and CDR2 YSYEKL.

The gene calls are TRBV7-9 and TRBJ2-1; 8 bases line up with TRBD2. V dropped 5 bases and J dropped 4; count of bases not matched to a gene: 7. Germline CDR1 and CDR2: SEHNR and FQNEAQ (reference sequence). The CDR3 spans 15 residues. CDR3 protein: CASSLALAVYNEQFF. Written as DNA, the CDR3 is TGTGCCAGCAGCCTCGCACTAGCGGTATACAATGAGCAGTTCTTC.

The chain has TRBV7-2 and TRBJ1-2; D possibly corresponds to TRBD1 (5 bases). CDR3 length: 15 amino acids. The V gene lost 4 bases and the J gene lost 8 bases, with 20 bases spanning the gap. The V gene's germline CDR1 is SGHTA and CDR2 FQGNSA. The CDR3, as DNA: TGTGCCAGCAGCTCGGGACGGACGACCTCGGGGGGCTACACCTTC. As protein: CASSSGRTTSGGYTF.

The V call is TRBV7-9, the J call TRBJ1-4; 7 bases are shared with TRBD1. CDR3 length: 15 residues. J gave up 7 bases and V 1 base, and 6 bases lay outside the gene matches. The germline gives CDR1 SEHNR, CDR2 FQNEAQ (reference sequence). CDR3 DNA: TGTGCCAGCAGCTTAGGCGTGACAGGGTCTGAAAAACTGTTTTTT. This encodes CASSLGVTGSEKLFF.